The source of this T cell receptor beta chain is a study of metastatic and nonmetastatic thyroid tumors. TCRdb used MiXCR to call clones anew from the PCR reads. This repertoire shows around 26,000 clones, around 14% found once; its top ten account for 3% to 4%. Patients were all untreated before their thyroid surgery. Losses at the gene ends were 4 bases for V and 1 base for J; bases not matched to a gene: 5. The germline V gene encodes CDR1 LGHNA and CDR2 YNFKEQ. CDR3 size: 16 residues. Sequenced material: blood. The receptor was derived from a female donor with papillary thyroid cancer or a benign thyroid nodule (not recorded which). Some clones in this sample may be carry-over from other donors' samples. The rearrangement uses TRBV4-2 and TRBJ1-1; 11 bases are shared with TRBD1. CDR3 nucleotides: TGTGCCAGCAGCCGTGGACAGGGGGCCCAGAACACTGAAGCTTTCTTT. This encodes CASSRGQGAQNTEAFF.